These 32 T cell receptor beta chains came from one sample sequenced in a study of shared clonotypes between healthy human individuals. TCRdb keeps only in-frame clones here, not all; method: immunoSEQ multiplex PCR. The sample shows some 1,600,000 clones, approximately 98% of them seen only once. Sequencing was performed on naive CD4+ T cells sorted from blood. Subset described: CD45RA+ positively selected. Receptor source: a man aged 25-45 years in good health.

The V call is TRBV2, the J call TRBJ1-4; D remains unclear. CDR1 SNHLY and CDR2 FYNNEI come from the germline V gene. Trimming removed 8 bases from V and 8 bases from J, with 12 bases in between. The CDR3 extends over 12 amino acids. CDR3 loop: CASLGLAEKLFF. DNA for the CDR3: TGTGCCAGCCTGGGCCTAGCAGAAAAACTGTTTTTT.

The J gene is TRBJ1-1, the V gene TRBV27; D call uncertain. V was pared by 3 bases and J by 1 base, with 12 bases between. CDR3 size: 15 residues. Germline V CDR1 and CDR2: MNHEY, SMNVEV (reference sequence). The CDR3 region is CASSFDGRENTEAFF. CDR3 coding DNA: TGTGCCAGCAGTTTTGACGGGAGGGAGAACACTGAAGCTTTCTTT.

This clone is a singleton in its sample. V and J are TRBV28 and TRBJ2-1; 7 bases agree with TRBD2. Germline CDR1 MDHEN, CDR2 SYDVKM. J gave up 10 bases and V 7 bases, and 19 bases lay outside the gene matches. The CDR3 consists of 16 residues. The DNA for the CDR3 is TGTGCCAGCACCCCCGCGGGACTACGAAAAGCGCGGGAGCAGTTCTTC. It is translated as CASTPAGLRKAREQFF. Drawing the rest from reference TRBV28 and TRBJ2-1, the complete variable domain is DVKVTQSSRYLVKRTGEKVFLECVQDMDHENMFWYRQDPGLGLRLIYFSYDVKMKEKGDIPEGYSVSREKKERFSLILESASTNQTSMYLCASTPAGLRKAREQFFGPGTRLTVL.

As concerns this clone: The sample carries other DNA sequences with the same CDR3. V and J are TRBV5-5 and TRBJ1-5; possibly TRBD1 for D (5 bases). Germline CDR1 SGHKS, CDR2 YYEKEE (reference sequence). The CDR3 sequence is 14 residues long. Trimming removed 4 bases at V and 4 bases at J, with 12 bases between. The chain's CDR3 is CASSLGGGNQPQHF. The CDR3 DNA sequence: TGTGCCAGCAGCCTGGGCGGGGGGAATCAGCCCCAGCATTTT.

The V call is TRBV2, the J call TRBJ1-5; possible D gene TRBD1, 6 bases. Trimming shortened V by 7 bases and J by 1 base, and 11 bases separated the two germline ends. CDR3 length equals 14 residues. Per the germline V gene, CDR1 is SNHLY and CDR2 is FYNNEI. The CDR3 is CASMGGQSNQPQHF. CDR3 DNA sequence: TGTGCCAGCATGGGAGGACAGAGCAATCAGCCCCAGCATTTT.

V and J are TRBV20-1 and TRBJ2-3, with D hard to call. The V gene's germline CDR1 is DFQATT and CDR2 SNEGSKA (reference sequence). The CDR3 has 10 amino acids. The DNA of the CDR3 is TGCAGCCACATTACAGATACGCAGTATTTT. Translating gives CSHITDTQYF.

V and J are TRBV19 and TRBJ1-1; D not resolved. The germline CDR1 and CDR2 sequences are LNHDA and SQIVND (reference sequence). The CDR3 runs to 15 residues. The V gene lost 0 bases and the J gene lost 0 bases, with 8 bases spanning the gap. CDR3 nucleotides: TGTGCCAGTAGTATAGACCAGCGGATGAACACTGAAGCTTTCTTT. The encoded protein is CASSIDQRMNTEAFF.

The chain employs TRBV5-4 and TRBJ2-1, with TRBD2 matching 9 bases. Germline CDR1 and CDR2: SGHNT and YYREEE (reference sequence). The CDR3 runs to 15 residues. V lost 3 bases, J lost 0 bases, and 1 base stayed unmatched. As DNA, the CDR3 is TGTGCCAGCAGCTCAGCGGGGGGCTCCTACAATGAGCAGTTCTTC. Protein sequence: CASSSAGGSYNEQFF.

This sequence joins TRBV7-3 and TRBJ2-1; 8 positions match TRBD2. The J segment lost 6 bases and the V segment lost 1 base, leaving 5 bases of the junction unmatched. There are 15 residues in the CDR3. CDR1 is SGHTA, CDR2 FQGTGA, per germline. CDR3 sequence reads: CASSLSREGRNEQFF. DNA of the CDR3: TGTGCCAGCAGCTTAAGTCGGGAGGGCCGCAATGAGCAGTTCTTC.

Comment on this clone: This specimen includes other DNA sequences encoding the same CDR3. The rearrangement joins TRBV20-1 to TRBJ1-1, with a tentative D call TRBD1 (6 bases). Trimming stripped 3 bases from V and 7 bases from J, with 6 bases between. The CDR3 has 10 residues. CDR1 and CDR2 (germline): DFQATT, SNEGSKA (reference sequence). The CDR3 protein is CSASRGEAFF. In DNA, the CDR3 is TGCAGTGCTAGCAGGGGTGAAGCTTTCTTT.

The chain links TRBV28 to TRBJ1-5, with TRBD1 as a possible D gene (6 bases). From germline, CDR1 is MDHEN and CDR2 SYDVKM. CDR3 length equals 14 residues. The V end lost 4 bases, the J end lost 7 bases, and 14 bases lay between the germline ends. The CDR3: CASSSTGPQQPQHF. The CDR3 nucleotides are TGTGCCAGCAGTTCCACAGGGCCGCAGCAGCCCCAGCATTTT.

Notes on this clone: Mismatch with germline at one junction end may stem from a read error. The same CDR3 is also encoded by other DNA sequences in this sample. V gene TRBV5-6 combines with J gene TRBJ2-7; D may be TRBD1 (6 bases). CDR3 length equals 15 residues. Germline-derived CDR1 and CDR2 are SGHDT and YYEEEE. CDR3: CASSFRLGASYEQYF. CDR3 DNA sequence: TGTGCCAGTAGCTTTCGTTTGGGGGCCTCCTACGAGCAGTACTTC.

The chain is built from TRBV7-2 and TRBJ1-3, with D unclear. The V gene lost 5 bases and the J gene lost 2 bases, with 13 bases spanning the gap. Germline assignment: CDR1 SGHTA and CDR2 FQGNSA. The CDR3 spans 15 residues. CDR3 residues: CASSRYWTAGNTIYF. Written as DNA, the CDR3 is TGTGCCAGCAGCCGCTACTGGACTGCTGGAAACACCATATATTTT. Complete variable domain (other parts from reference TRBV7-2 and TRBJ1-3): GAGVSQSPSNKVTEKGKDVELRCDPISGHTALYWYRQSLGQGLEFLIYFQGNSAPDKSGLPSDRFSAERTGGSVSTLTIQRTQQEDSAVYLCASSRYWTAGNTIYFGEGSWLTVV.

The rearrangement joins TRBV5-1 to TRBJ2-7; TRBD1 agrees at 9 bases. The CDR3 loop spans 15 amino acids. V shed 4 bases, J shed 0 bases, and the junction held 5 bases outside the gene matches. Germline CDR1 SGHRS, CDR2 YFSETQ. In DNA, the CDR3 is TGCGCCAGCAGCACACAGGGGGCTCCCTCCTACGAGCAGTACTTC. As protein: CASSTQGAPSYEQYF.

A word on this clone: The same CDR3 arises from other DNA sequences in this sample as well. This chain uses TRBV29-1 with TRBJ2-7; D is uncertain. V was clipped by 4 bases and J by 3 bases, with 7 bases between them. The germline gives CDR1 SQVTM, CDR2 ANQGSEA. This CDR3 is 11 amino acids long. In nucleotides, the CDR3 is TGCAGCGTTGGGACGGTCTACGAGCAGTACTTC. It is translated as CSVGTVYEQYF.

This chain connects TRBV28 to TRBJ1-4; D is unclear. Trimming shortened V by 5 bases and J by 8 bases, and 15 bases separated the two germline ends. The CDR3 totals 14 residues. The germline V gene encodes CDR1 MDHEN and CDR2 SYDVKM. The DNA of the CDR3 is TGTGCCAGCAGTCTTGACCGCCTTCGCGAAAAACTGTTTTTT. Encoded protein: CASSLDRLREKLFF.

The chain has TRBV19 and TRBJ1-5; 7 bases agree with TRBD1. This CDR3 is 15 amino acids long. Germline loops: CDR1 LNHDA, CDR2 SQIVND (reference sequence). J was trimmed by 3 bases and V by 4 bases; bases with no gene match: 6. The CDR3: CASSTHRGANQPQHF. As DNA, the CDR3 is TGTGCCAGTAGTACCCACAGGGGCGCCAATCAGCCCCAGCATTTT.

This clone has a single count. The CDR3 loop reads CASSLGGPLGYEQYF. As DNA, the CDR3 is TGCGCCAGCAGCTTGGGTGGGCCTTTAGGCTACGAGCAGTACTTC. The chain uses TRBV5-1 and TRBJ2-7; D gene unclear. Germline CDR1 is SGHRS and CDR2 is YFSETQ. V was cut by 0 bases and J by 3 bases, with 13 bases left in between. CDR3 length: 15 residues.

This chain connects TRBV23-1 to TRBJ1-5, with a weak D call TRBD1 (5 bases). TRBV23-1 is designated an ORF whose function remains uncertain. The CDR3 consists of 14 residues. Trimming cost V 11 bases and J 4 bases, with 18 bases left between them. CDR3 protein: CARDLAAPNQPQHF. The CDR3 DNA is TGCGCCCGGGACTTGGCAGCTCCGAATCAGCCCCAGCATTTT.

The chain has TRBV4-1 and TRBJ2-4; 11 nucleotides align to TRBD2. J gave up 6 bases and V 1 base, and 5 bases lay outside the gene matches. The CDR3 length is 16 residues. CDR1 is MGHRA and CDR2 is YSYEKL in the germline V gene. Here the CDR3 reads CASSQAALAGGNIQYF. CDR3 nucleotide sequence: TGCGCCAGCAGCCAAGCCGCGCTAGCGGGAGGAAACATTCAGTACTTC.

V gene TRBV9 combines with J gene TRBJ1-1, with D perhaps TRBD1 (5 bases). From germline, CDR1 is SGDLS and CDR2 YYNGEE. The CDR3 spans 14 residues. Trimming shortened V by 0 bases and J by 3 bases, and 9 bases separated the two germline ends. DNA for the CDR3: TGTGCCAGCAGCGTAGTGGTAGGGGACACTGAAGCTTTCTTT. This translates into CASSVVVGDTEAFF.

The chain is built from TRBV7-2 and TRBJ2-1, with TRBD2 matching 7 bases. Germline values: CDR1 SGHTA, CDR2 FQGNSA. The CDR3 is 14 amino acids. V trimming: 1 base; J trimming: 8 bases; junction bases outside the gene matches: 5. In nucleotides, the CDR3 is TGTGCCAGCAGCTTAGACGGGACTATAGATGAGCAGTTCTTC. Its translation is CASSLDGTIDEQFF.

The chain links TRBV7-2 to TRBJ2-1, with a tentative D call TRBD2 (5 bases). The ends were cut back, 5 bases at V and 9 bases at J, with 14 bases in the middle. The CDR3 runs to 13 residues. The germline CDR1 and CDR2 sequences are SGHTA and FQGNSA. The CDR3 loop is CASSGSRVGEQFF. The CDR3 DNA reads TGTGCCAGCAGCGGGAGTCGGGTTGGTGAGCAGTTCTTC.

The rearrangement uses TRBV15 and TRBJ2-1; D gene unclear. The V end lost 1 base, the J end lost 6 bases, and 4 bases lay between the germline ends. The length of the CDR3 is 12 residues. CDR1 LNHNV and CDR2 YYDKDF come from the germline V gene (reference sequence). The CDR3 region has the DNA TGTGCCACCAGCAGAGTGGGCAATGAGCAGTTCTTC. Translating gives CATSRVGNEQFF. The full variable domain, rest sourced from reference TRBV15 and TRBJ2-1, is DAMVIQNPRYQVTQFGKPVTLSCSQTLNHNVMYWYQQKSSQAPKLLFHYYDKDFNNEADTPDNFQSRRPNTSFCFLDIRSPGLGDTAMYLCATSRVGNEQFFGPGTRLTVL.

With respect to this clone: Distinct nucleotide sequences in the sample also encode this CDR3. The CDR3 DNA is TGCGCCAGCAGCTTCCAGGGAGGAACCGGGGAGCTGTTTTTT. This translates into CASSFQGGTGELFF. The rearrangement links TRBV5-1 to TRBJ2-2; perhaps TRBD2 as D (6 bases). CDR1 and CDR2 from the germline V gene are SGHRS and YFSETQ. Trimming cost V 2 bases and J 5 bases, with 10 bases left between them. The CDR3 spans 14 residues.

The J gene is TRBJ2-7, the V gene TRBV5-1; 8 nucleotides line up with TRBD2. J was trimmed by 2 bases and V by 4 bases; bases with no gene match: 5. Germline values: CDR1 SGHRS, CDR2 YFSETQ. The CDR3 has 14 residues. The CDR3 DNA is TGCGCCAGCAGCCGGGAGGGGAATCCCTACGAGCAGTACTTC. Its translation is CASSREGNPYEQYF.

This chain uses TRBV29-1 with TRBJ1-2; D gene ambiguous. The CDR3 is 14 amino acids. Per the germline V gene, CDR1 is SQVTM and CDR2 is ANQGSEA. Trimming stripped 4 bases from V and 2 bases from J, with 14 bases between. The CDR3 coding sequence is TGCAGCGTTGCAAGACCGATATACAACTATGGCTACACCTTC. Protein: CSVARPIYNYGYTF.

This chain connects TRBV19 to TRBJ2-1, with a tentative D call TRBD2 (5 bases). Germline-derived CDR1 and CDR2 are LNHDA and SQIVND (reference sequence). This CDR3 spans 16 amino acids. Trimming removed 5 bases at V and 6 bases at J, with 20 bases between. CDR3 residues: CASSPRIGGRVNEQFF. The CDR3, as DNA: TGTGCCAGTAGTCCTCGAATCGGCGGGCGGGTCAATGAGCAGTTCTTC.

The rearrangement uses TRBV9 and TRBJ1-4; D is possibly TRBD1 (5 bases). Germline-derived CDR1 and CDR2 are SGDLS and YYNGEE. The germline V and J ends were trimmed by 0 bases and 8 bases, with 14 bases remaining between them. The CDR3 sequence is 15 residues long. CDR3 bases: TGTGCCAGCAGCGTAGGGCAGGGCGAGAACGAAAAACTGTTTTTT. Protein: CASSVGQGENEKLFF. Supplemented by reference TRBV9 and TRBJ1-4, the full variable domain reads DSGVTQTPKHLITATGQRVTLRCSPRSGDLSVYWYQQSLDQGLQFLIQYYNGEERAKGNILERFSAQQFPDLHSELNLSSLELGDSALYFCASSVGQGENEKLFFGSGTQLSVL.

The rearrangement joins TRBV12-5 to TRBJ2-1; 15 nucleotides line up with TRBD2. The CDR3 has 17 amino acids. V gave up 4 bases and J gave up 7 bases; unmatched junction bases: 8. Per the germline V gene, CDR1 is LGHNT and CDR2 is FRNRAP. The CDR3 nucleotides read TGTGCTAGTGGTTCTCCCCTCGGGACTAGCGGGAGGAATGAGCAGTTCTTC. Amino acid sequence: CASGSPLGTSGRNEQFF.

This chain connects TRBV18 to TRBJ1-1; perhaps TRBD1 as D (5 bases). In germline, CDR1 is KGHSH, CDR2 LQKENI. The CDR3 is made up of 17 amino acids. V lost 0 bases and J 1 base, leaving 15 bases between the germline ends. The CDR3 bases are TGTGCCAGCTCACCACCTTCGGGGGTTCGTAGGAACACTGAAGCTTTCTTT. Its translation is CASSPPSGVRRNTEAFF.

The chain links TRBV18 to TRBJ1-4; D is unclear. The germline V gene encodes CDR1 KGHSH and CDR2 LQKENI. V lost 2 bases to trimming and J lost 0 bases, with 10 bases between them. CDR3 length equals 16 residues. CDR3 in amino acids: CASSPETPATNEKLFF. In DNA form, the CDR3 reads TGTGCCAGCTCACCAGAGACACCTGCAACTAATGAAAAACTGTTTTTT.